These T cell receptor beta chains were read from a single sample in a study of T cell responses to AZD1222 COVID-19 vaccine. Here immunoSEQ multiplex PCR was the method, and the copy in TCRdb shows in-frame clones only, minus some. The top ten hold 2.6% of the sample, which has 180,000 or so clones, around nine tenths seen once. The sample in question was peripheral blood, obtained on day 0 of AZD1222 vaccination. Every receptor here comes from an adult in good health. Each CDR3 is given with its conserved first and last residue. D genes are given only for firm matches. The size entry is marked missing in some rows and otherwise reads once, few, many or a size class.

CDR3,DNA,length,J,D,size,V
CASSQDSLPGANVLTF,TGTGCCAGCAGCCAAGATTCACTTCCTGGGGCCAACGTCCTGACTTTC,16,TRBJ2-6,-,-,TRBV4-2
CASNSLTGGNEKLFF,TGTGCCAGCAATTCCTTGACAGGAGGCAATGAAAAACTGTTTTTT,15,TRBJ1-4,-,-,TRBV28
CASSLPPGTGSINGYTF,TGTGCCAGCAGCTTACCCCCCGGGACAGGGTCGATTAATGGCTACACCTTC,17,TRBJ1-2,TRBD1,-,TRBV11-3
CASSKIDRNTEAFF,TGTGCCAGCAGTAAAATTGACAGGAACACTGAAGCTTTCTTT,14,TRBJ1-1,-,-,TRBV6-5
CASTKGNWQPQHF,TGTGCCAGCACTAAGGGAAATTGGCAGCCCCAGCATTTT,13,TRBJ1-5,-,-,TRBV12-3/TRBV12-4
CASSPGTSGSINEQFF,TGCGCCAGCAGCCCCGGGACTAGCGGGAGCATAAATGAGCAGTTCTTC,16,TRBJ2-1,TRBD2,once,TRBV5-1
CASRPGLANYEQYF,TGCGCCAGCAGACCTGGTCTCGCTAACTACGAGCAGTACTTC,14,TRBJ2-7,-,-,TRBV5-1
CASSLFGRDTDEQFF,TGTGCCAGCAGTTTATTCGGGAGGGACACGGATGAGCAGTTCTTC,15,TRBJ2-1,TRBD2,once,TRBV27
CASSVADQGPYGYTF,TGTGCCAGCAGCGTAGCTGATCAGGGGCCCTATGGCTACACCTTC,15,TRBJ1-2,-,-,TRBV9
CASSYSGLHQPQHF,TGTGCCAGCAGTTACTCCGGGCTCCATCAGCCCCAGCATTTT,14,TRBJ1-5,-,once,TRBV6-2/TRBV6-3
CASSGRVVGSPLHF,TGTGCCAGCAGTGGCAGGGTCGTAGGATCACCCCTCCACTTT,14,TRBJ1-6,-,-,TRBV27
CASSLKTSGLPYGYTF,TGTGCCAGCAGCCTAAAGACGTCAGGACTACCCTATGGCTACACCTTC,16,TRBJ1-2,-,-,TRBV27
CASSRGLAGVQETQYF,TGTGCCAGCAGCCGCGGACTAGCGGGAGTGCAAGAGACCCAGTACTTC,16,TRBJ2-5,TRBD2,-,TRBV11-3
CASSLRGEQYF,TGTGCCAGCAGTTTGAGGGGCGAGCAGTACTTC,11,TRBJ2-7,-,-,TRBV27
CASSLETGGTYEQYF,TGTGCCAGCAGCTTAGAGACAGGGGGGACCTACGAGCAGTACTTC,15,TRBJ2-7,TRBD1,once,TRBV11-1
CASSLDRNMGNEQFF,TGCGCCAGCAGCTTGGACAGGAACATGGGAAATGAGCAGTTCTTC,15,TRBJ2-1,-,-,TRBV5-1
CASSPLTGGDTEAFF,TGCGCCAGCAGCCCACTGACAGGGGGCGACACTGAAGCTTTCTTT,15,TRBJ1-1,TRBD1,-,TRBV4-1
CASSRATEQYF,TGTGCCAGCAGCAGGGCAACCGAGCAGTACTTC,11,TRBJ2-7,-,once,TRBV2
CASSWAIDTEAFF,TGTGCCAGCAGTTGGGCTATCGACACTGAAGCTTTCTTT,13,TRBJ1-1,-,-,TRBV6-9
CASSSSRTGLADYEQYF,TGCGCCAGCAGCTCATCTCGCACCGGACTAGCGGACTACGAGCAGTACTTC,17,TRBJ2-7,TRBD2,-,TRBV4-1